The 28 T cell receptor beta chains given below trace back to one sample, sequenced in a study of Ad26.COV2.S vaccination and SARS-CoV-2 variants. Here immunoSEQ multiplex PCR was the method, and the copy in TCRdb shows in-frame clones only, minus some. The data show some 300,000 clones, 85% to 90% seen once. The treatment was: around 19 received Ad26.COV2.S at low or high dose, single or two shots; a few received placebo; per-sample allocation not given. After the first vaccine or placebo injection, samples were drawn on day 63. The sequencing used peripheral blood, collected in a trial of Ad26.COV2.S vaccine versus placebo. The receptors were sampled from a person between 18 and 60 years old who received the Ad26.COV2.S COVID-19 vaccine or a placebo.

The gene calls are TRBV18 and TRBJ2-7; the D gene is possibly TRBD2 (6 bases). Trimming pared 0 bases from V and 4 bases from J, leaving 10 bases between. The CDR3 has 14 residues. Per germline, CDR1 KGHSH and CDR2 LQKENI. The CDR3 sequence: CASSPPGLPYEQYF. The CDR3 region has the DNA TGTGCCAGCTCACCACCGGGACTCCCTTACGAGCAGTACTTC.

The gene calls are TRBV30 and TRBJ1-6; no reliable D call. This CDR3 comprises 15 residues. Germline lookup yields CDR1 GTSNPN and CDR2 SVGIG (reference sequence). The germline V and J ends were trimmed by 5 bases and 10 bases, with 21 bases remaining between them. The CDR3 loop is CAWGALGRVQSPLHF. DNA of the CDR3: TGTGCCTGGGGAGCGTTGGGCCGGGTACAATCACCCCTCCACTTT.

V is TRBV7-2 and J is TRBJ2-3; TRBD2 aligns across 8 bases. The CDR3 has 16 amino acids. V lost 5 bases to trimming and J lost 0 bases; unmatched junction nucleotides: 7. Germline V gene lookup returns CDR1 SGHTA and CDR2 FQGNSA. CDR3 region: CASSVLSGASTDTQYF. The CDR3, as DNA: TGTGCCAGCAGCGTACTTAGCGGGGCCAGCACAGATACGCAGTATTTT.

The rearrangement joins TRBV4-2 to TRBJ2-4; 7 nucleotides match TRBD2. Per germline, CDR1 LGHNA and CDR2 YNFKEQ. The V and J ends lost 0 bases and 0 bases, in that order; junction bases with no gene match: 5. The CDR3 is made up of 17 amino acids. This CDR3 reads CASSQDRGVLAKNIQYF. The CDR3 DNA follows: TGTGCCAGCAGCCAAGATCGGGGGGTCCTAGCCAAAAACATTCAGTACTTC.

The V call is TRBV7-6, the J call TRBJ2-3; 14 bases agree with TRBD2. This CDR3 has 17 amino acids. Trimming removed 3 bases from V and 4 bases from J; junction bases left unmatched: 6. Germline V gene lookup returns CDR1 SGHVS and CDR2 FNYEAQ. In nucleotides, the CDR3 is TGTGCCAGCAGCTTGTGGACTAGCGGGGGGCCAGCAGATACGCAGTATTTT. Protein: CASSLWTSGGPADTQYF.

Turning to this clone: At one end the junction does not follow the germline gene, possibly because of a read error. The rearrangement uses TRBV5-5 and TRBJ1-2; D is perhaps TRBD1 (6 bases). The V gene's germline CDR1 is SGHKS and CDR2 YYEKEE (reference sequence). The CDR3 has 14 residues. This CDR3 is CASSLDILGQPYTF. In DNA form, the CDR3 reads TGTGCAAGCAGCTTGGACATCCTCGGACAGCCTTACACCTTC.

This clone was observed a few times. The chain links TRBV5-6 to TRBJ2-1; D is uncertain. The V and J ends lost 4 bases and 5 bases respectively, with 19 bases between them. Germline CDR1 is SGHDT and CDR2 is YYEEEE. This CDR3 has 16 residues. The CDR3 loop is CASSEMGRQLNNEQFF. In DNA form, the CDR3 reads TGTGCCAGCAGCGAGATGGGTAGACAACTGAACAATGAGCAGTTCTTC.

The chain uses TRBV3-1 (or the pseudogene TRBV3-2) and TRBJ2-2, with 8 bases identical to TRBD2. V lost 1 base and J lost 1; bases outside the gene matches: 2. Germline V CDR1 and CDR2: LGHDT, YNNKEL (reference sequence). The CDR3 covers 16 residues. CDR3 residues: CASSQGLARNTGELFF. Written as DNA, the CDR3 is TGTGCCAGCAGCCAAGGACTAGCGCGGAACACCGGGGAGCTGTTTTTT.

The chain carries TRBV5-4 and TRBJ2-5; D is undetermined. CDR3 length equals 13 residues. V lost 4 bases to trimming and J lost 5 bases, with 12 bases between them. Germline CDR1 reads SGHNT; CDR2 reads YYREEE (reference sequence). CDR3 sequence reads: CASSIRGPETQYF. For the CDR3, the DNA is TGTGCCAGCAGCATTCGCGGCCCGGAGACCCAGTACTTC.

The gene calls are TRBV7-2 and TRBJ1-1; possibly TRBD1 for D (6 bases). Germline-derived CDR1 and CDR2 are SGHTA and FQGNSA. Trimming took 2 bases from V and 4 from J, leaving 17 bases between them. There are 16 residues in the CDR3. The CDR3 sequence: CASSLSNLQGVTEAFF. The CDR3 DNA is TGTGCCAGCAGCTTAAGTAACTTACAGGGTGTCACTGAAGCTTTCTTT. Based on the CDR3 plus reference TRBV7-2 and TRBJ1-1, the full variable domain is GAGVSQSPSNKVTEKGKDVELRCDPISGHTALYWYRQSLGQGLEFLIYFQGNSAPDKSGLPSDRFSAERTGGSVSTLTIQRTQQEDSAVYLCASSLSNLQGVTEAFFGQGTRLTVV.

This clone was picked up a small number of times. This rearrangement joins TRBV10-3 to TRBJ2-7; 9 nucleotides match TRBD1. Germline V gene lookup returns CDR1 ENHRY and CDR2 SYGVKD. Trimming at V came to 11 bases and at J to 3 bases, leaving 20 bases not matched to a gene. This CDR3 spans 17 amino acids. CDR3 nucleotides: TGTGCCCCTGGGGACAGGGAGGTCGGCCGTTCGGACTACGAGCAGTACTTC. Protein product: CAPGDREVGRSDYEQYF.

This clone was seen only once. The gene calls are TRBV6-2 or TRBV6-3 and TRBJ1-2; D is possibly TRBD1 (6 bases). Trimming took off 3 bases at V and 0 bases at J, with 14 bases between the two ends. The CDR3 spans 16 residues. Per the germline V gene, CDR1 is MNHEY and CDR2 is SVGEGT. CDR3 bases: TGTGCCAGCAGTTATCACCCGGACAGAGCTAACTATGGCTACACCTTC. It codes for CASSYHPDRANYGYTF.

The sample holds one count of this clone. The chain recombines TRBV5-4 with TRBJ2-2; 7 bases match TRBD1. The CDR3 sequence is 13 residues long. Germline CDR1 SGHNT, CDR2 YYREEE (reference sequence). The CDR3 reads CERDSCSTGELFF. The CDR3 region has the DNA TGTGAAAGGGACAGCTGTTCCACCGGGGAGCTGTTTTTT.

V and J are TRBV30 and TRBJ2-1, with TRBD1 as a possible D gene (6 bases). Germline V gene sequence: CDR1 GTSNPN, CDR2 SVGIG (reference sequence). V was shortened by 0 bases and J by 8 bases, with 8 bases between the two germline ends. The CDR3 has 12 amino acids. CDR3 nucleotides: TGTGCCTGGAGTGTAAACAGGGATGAGCAGTTCTTC. Translating gives CAWSVNRDEQFF.

The V and J genes are TRBV9 and TRBJ1-5; no firm D call. V was pared by 0 bases and J by 3 bases, with 10 bases between. There are 15 residues in the CDR3. Germline assignment: CDR1 SGDLS and CDR2 YYNGEE. The CDR3 loop reads CASSVGPQLNQPQHF. The CDR3 bases are TGTGCCAGCAGCGTAGGTCCGCAGCTCAATCAGCCCCAGCATTTT.

The chain employs TRBV18 and TRBJ1-2; D uncertain. Germline CDR1 is KGHSH and CDR2 is LQKENI. V lost 1 base and J lost 2, with 5 bases in between. The CDR3 loop spans 13 amino acids. Written as DNA, the CDR3 is TGTGCCAGCTCACCACTCGGCAACTATGGCTACACCTTC. Residues: CASSPLGNYGYTF. Filled out from reference TRBV18 and TRBJ1-2, the complete variable domain reads NAGVMQNPRHLVRRRGQEARLRCSPMKGHSHVYWYRQLPEEGLKFMVYLQKENIIDESGMPKERFSAEFPKEGPSILRIQQVVRGDSAAYFCASSPLGNYGYTFGSGTRLTVV.

This chain connects TRBV5-6 to TRBJ2-7; TRBD1 matches 8 bases. The CDR3 has 16 residues. Germline assignment: CDR1 SGHDT and CDR2 YYEEEE. Losses at the gene ends were 0 bases for V and 4 bases for J; bases not matched to a gene: 9. The CDR3 coding sequence is TGTGCCAGCAGCTTGGTTGACAGGGGCCGCATGTACGAGCAGTACTTC. It translates to CASSLVDRGRMYEQYF.

The chain joins TRBV7-6 to TRBJ2-5; 11 positions agree with TRBD2. The V gene end was trimmed by 5 bases and the J gene end by 5 bases; junction bases not matched to a gene: 10. Germline loops: CDR1 SGHVS, CDR2 FNYEAQ. The CDR3 spans 16 residues. In nucleotides, the CDR3 is TGTGCCAGCAGCATCCGACTAGCGGGGATTGGGGAGACCCAGTACTTC. Translating gives CASSIRLAGIGETQYF.

A single count supports this clone. This sequence joins TRBV28 and TRBJ1-5, with a weak D call TRBD1 (5 bases). CDR3 length: 15 residues. Trimming shortened V by 8 bases and J by 3 bases, and 17 bases separated the two germline ends. Looked up from germline, CDR1 is MDHEN and CDR2 is SYDVKM. CDR3: CASLSAGKNNQPQHF. The CDR3 nucleotides are TGTGCCAGCCTCTCCGCAGGGAAAAACAATCAGCCCCAGCATTTT.

The chain couples TRBV19 to TRBJ1-1; 9 bases line up with TRBD1. The CDR3 length is 14 residues. After removal of 5 bases from V and 7 bases from J, the junction contained 8 bases not matched to a gene. Per germline, CDR1 LNHDA and CDR2 SQIVND (reference sequence). CDR3 bases: TGTGCCAGTAGTCCTATGGGGGACAGGGATGAAGCTTTCTTT. Amino acids: CASSPMGDRDEAFF.

This sequence joins TRBV3-1 (or the pseudogene TRBV3-2) and TRBJ2-1, with 10 bases identical to TRBD2. The CDR3 sequence is 16 residues long. Germline V gene sequence: CDR1 LGHDT, CDR2 YNNKEL (reference sequence). The ends lost 1 base at V and 7 bases at J; junction bases unmatched: 7. For the CDR3, the DNA is TGTGCCAGCAGCCAAGTACTAGCGGGGATCGGAAATGAGCAGTTCTTC. Protein product: CASSQVLAGIGNEQFF.

The V gene is TRBV12-3 or TRBV12-4, the J gene TRBJ1-2; unclear D gene. The CDR3 runs 13 residues. Trimming left V 5 bases short and J 2 bases short, with 9 bases between. The CDR3 loop is CASSPVLNYGYTF. CDR3 in DNA: TGTGCCAGCAGTCCGGTTCTAAACTATGGCTACACCTTC.

The CDR3 sequence: CAWSRGGGGAETQYF. The DNA of the CDR3 is TGTGCCTGGAGTCGAGGCGGGGGGGGCGCGGAGACCCAGTACTTC. The chain couples TRBV30 to TRBJ2-5; 9 nucleotides agree with TRBD2. Looked up from germline, CDR1 is GTSNPN and CDR2 is SVGIG (reference sequence). The CDR3 spans 15 residues. V gave up 2 bases and J gave up 5 bases; unmatched junction bases: 9.

CDR3 in DNA: TGTGCCAGCAGCTTGGGGAGACAGCTTAATGAAAAACTGTTTTTT. As protein: CASSLGRQLNEKLFF. The chain couples TRBV5-4 to TRBJ1-4; a weak D match, TRBD1 (5 bases). The length of the CDR3 is 15 residues. Germline V lookup: CDR1 SGHNT, CDR2 YYREEE (reference sequence). V was cut by 0 bases and J by 4 bases, with 10 bases left in between.

The rearrangement links TRBV3-1 (or the pseudogene TRBV3-2) to TRBJ2-1; 8 nucleotides match TRBD2. This CDR3 has 13 residues. Germline V gives CDR1 LGHDT, CDR2 YNNKEL (reference sequence). Losses at the gene ends were 0 bases for V and 15 bases for J; bases not matched to a gene: 7. This chain's CDR3 is CASSQERKAGVFF. CDR3 in DNA: TGTGCCAGCAGCCAAGAGAGAAAAGCGGGGGTGTTCTTC.

The chain has TRBV21-1 and TRBJ2-7; the table's D call, TRBD1, has no DNA check behind it. TRBV21-1 is a pseudogene locus. The CDR3 is 14 residues long. This CDR3 is CASSNDDRGGEQYF. Here the CDR3 DNA reads TGTGCCAGCAGCAACGACGACAGGGGAGGCGAGCAGTACTTC.

The genes are TRBV9 and TRBJ2-5; 11 nucleotides match TRBD2. The J segment lost 2 bases and the V segment lost 0 bases, leaving 6 bases of the junction unmatched. Per germline, CDR1 SGDLS and CDR2 YYNGEE. This CDR3 region has 17 residues. This chain's CDR3 is CASSVAGSGGAQETQYF. CDR3 sequence (DNA): TGTGCCAGCAGCGTAGCGGGTAGCGGGGGGGCACAAGAGACCCAGTACTTC. The entire variable domain, with the rest obtained from reference TRBV9 and TRBJ2-5, is as follows: DSGVTQTPKHLITATGQRVTLRCSPRSGDLSVYWYQQSLDQGLQFLIQYYNGEERAKGNILERFSAQQFPDLHSELNLSSLELGDSALYFCASSVAGSGGAQETQYFGPGTRLLVL.

The chain is built from TRBV7-8 and TRBJ1-3; D might be TRBD1 (6 bases). Trimming took 3 bases from V and 8 from J, leaving 14 bases between them. CDR3 length: 14 amino acids. Germline lookup yields CDR1 SGHVS and CDR2 FQNEAQ. The CDR3 sequence: CASSLERGGDTIYF. The CDR3 DNA follows: TGTGCCAGCAGCTTGGAAAGGGGGGGGGACACCATATATTTT.